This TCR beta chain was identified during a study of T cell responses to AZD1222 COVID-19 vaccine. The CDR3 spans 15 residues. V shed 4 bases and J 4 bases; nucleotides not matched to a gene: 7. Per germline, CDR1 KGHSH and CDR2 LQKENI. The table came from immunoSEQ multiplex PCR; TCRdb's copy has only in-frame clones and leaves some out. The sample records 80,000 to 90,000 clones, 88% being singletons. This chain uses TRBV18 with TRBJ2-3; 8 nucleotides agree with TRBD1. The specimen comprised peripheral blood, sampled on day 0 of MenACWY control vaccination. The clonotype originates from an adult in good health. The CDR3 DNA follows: TGTGCCAGCTCACTGGGACAGGCCAGGGCAGATACGCAGTATTTT. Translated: CASSLGQARADTQYF. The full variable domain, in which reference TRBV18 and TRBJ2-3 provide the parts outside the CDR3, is NAGVMQNPRHLVRRRGQEARLRCSPMKGHSHVYWYRQLPEEGLKFMVYLQKENIIDESGMPKERFSAEFPKEGPSILRIQQVVRGDSAAYFCASSLGQARADTQYFGPGTRLTVL.